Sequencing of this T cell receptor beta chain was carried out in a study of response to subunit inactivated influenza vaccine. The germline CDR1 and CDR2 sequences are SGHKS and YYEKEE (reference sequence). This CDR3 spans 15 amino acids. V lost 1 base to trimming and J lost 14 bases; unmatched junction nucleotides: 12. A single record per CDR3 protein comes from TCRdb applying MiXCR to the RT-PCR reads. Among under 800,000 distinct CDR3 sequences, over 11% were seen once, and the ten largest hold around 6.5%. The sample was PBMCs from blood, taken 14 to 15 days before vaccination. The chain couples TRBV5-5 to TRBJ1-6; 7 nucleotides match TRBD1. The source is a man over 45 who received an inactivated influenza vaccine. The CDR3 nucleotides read TGTGCCAGCAGCTTGAGGGGGCCCCCAGGGGGGACCCTCCACTTT. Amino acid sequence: CASSLRGPPGGTLHF.